A selection of T cell receptor beta chains follows, all from one sample in a study of beta chain features in type 1 diabetes. Generated by immunoSEQ multiplex PCR, the TCRdb table keeps only in-frame clones and is missing some. Here the sample spans almost 350,000 clones, about a tenth being singletons. The sample taken for sequencing was central memory CD4+ T cells from blood. The receptors derive from a man aged 25-40 years with type 1 diabetes. Both conserved end residues are part of each CDR3. D genes are given only for firm matches. Part of the rows lack a size; the others show once, few, many or a class for expanded clones.

v_gene: TRBV29-1; d_gene: TRBD1; j_gene: TRBJ2-1; abundance: NA; CDR3nt: TGCAGCGCCGCGAAGGGGGCGATGAGTGAGCAGTTCTTC; CDR3aa: CSAAKGAMSEQFF
v_gene: TRBV9; d_gene: NA; j_gene: TRBJ1-6; abundance: NA; CDR3nt: TGTGCCAGCAGCGTAGCGGGGGAAAGGGGGTCACCCCTCCACTTT; CDR3aa: CASSVAGERGSPLHF
v_gene: TRBV7-2; d_gene: TRBD2; j_gene: TRBJ2-4; abundance: NA; CDR3nt: TGTGCCAGCAGCACTGAATGGGAGGGAGACATTCAGTACTTC; CDR3aa: CASSTEWEGDIQYF
v_gene: TRBV19; d_gene: NA; j_gene: TRBJ1-6; abundance: NA; CDR3nt: TGTGCCAGTAGTCAACAGTTAGAAACTTCACCCCTCCACTTT; CDR3aa: CASSQQLETSPLHF
v_gene: TRBV9; d_gene: NA; j_gene: TRBJ2-7; abundance: NA; CDR3nt: TGTGCCAGCAGCGTATCCCCAGGGAACAACGAGCAGTACTTC; CDR3aa: CASSVSPGNNEQYF
v_gene: TRBV9; d_gene: TRBD1; j_gene: TRBJ1-6; abundance: NA; CDR3nt: TGTGCCAGCAGCGAAGGAACAGGGGAATATTCACCCCTCCACTTT; CDR3aa: CASSEGTGEYSPLHF
v_gene: TRBV7-9; d_gene: NA; j_gene: TRBJ2-3; abundance: NA; CDR3nt: TGTGCCAGCAGCCCCACCCTAGGGATAGGAGATACGCAGTATTTT; CDR3aa: CASSPTLGIGDTQYF
v_gene: TRBV7-2; d_gene: NA; j_gene: TRBJ2-2; abundance: few; CDR3nt: TGTGCCAGCAGCAAGGACCCGGGGGTGATCGGGGAGCTGTTTTTT; CDR3aa: CASSKDPGVIGELFF
v_gene: TRBV27; d_gene: TRBD2; j_gene: TRBJ2-1; abundance: few; CDR3nt: TGTGCCAGCAGTTCGTGGACTAGCGGGGGGGCTAGGAATGAGCAGTTCTTC; CDR3aa: CASSSWTSGGARNEQFF
v_gene: TRBV5-5; d_gene: NA; j_gene: TRBJ2-7; abundance: few; CDR3nt: TGTGCCAGCAGCGCCCTGGGCGGCGACGAGCAGTACTTC; CDR3aa: CASSALGGDEQYF
v_gene: TRBV25-1; d_gene: TRBD1; j_gene: TRBJ2-7; abundance: NA; CDR3nt: TGTGCCACCCCGGGACAGTCGTACTCCTACGAGCAGTACTTC; CDR3aa: CATPGQSYSYEQYF
v_gene: TRBV7-2; d_gene: NA; j_gene: TRBJ2-3; abundance: NA; CDR3nt: TGTGCCAGCAGCTTAGGGACAGTAACCACAGATACGCAGTATTTT; CDR3aa: CASSLGTVTTDTQYF
v_gene: TRBV30; d_gene: NA; j_gene: TRBJ1-5; abundance: NA; CDR3nt: TGTGCCTGGAGTAGGGGGAGCAATCAGCCCCAGCATTTT; CDR3aa: CAWSRGSNQPQHF
v_gene: TRBV7-9; d_gene: TRBD1; j_gene: TRBJ2-7; abundance: NA; CDR3nt: TGTGCCAGCAGCTTAGTCGGGACAGGGATCTACGAGCAGTACTTC; CDR3aa: CASSLVGTGIYEQYF
v_gene: TRBV15; d_gene: NA; j_gene: TRBJ1-1; abundance: NA; CDR3nt: TGTGCCACCAGCAGAGATAGGGGGTTGACCGGGGCTTTCTTT; CDR3aa: CATSRDRGLTGAFF
v_gene: TRBV18; d_gene: TRBD1; j_gene: TRBJ1-4; abundance: few; CDR3nt: TGTGCCAGCTCACCACTCGGACAGGGGCAAAATGAAAAACTGTTTTTT; CDR3aa: CASSPLGQGQNEKLFF
v_gene: TRBV28; d_gene: NA; j_gene: TRBJ2-5; abundance: NA; CDR3nt: TGTGCCAGCAGTTTGTTTGCGCAGCAAGAGACCCAGTACTTC; CDR3aa: CASSLFAQQETQYF
v_gene: TRBV4-3; d_gene: TRBD1; j_gene: TRBJ1-2; abundance: NA; CDR3nt: TGCGCCAGCAGCCAAGAAAGGGACAGGGACTTCTATGGCTACACCTTC; CDR3aa: CASSQERDRDFYGYTF
v_gene: TRBV5-1; d_gene: NA; j_gene: TRBJ1-1; abundance: few; CDR3nt: TGCGCCAGCAGCTTGGAAGGACCGGGGAACACTGAAGCTTTCTTT; CDR3aa: CASSLEGPGNTEAFF
v_gene: TRBV30; d_gene: NA; j_gene: TRBJ1-4; abundance: NA; CDR3nt: TGTGCCTGGAGTGTGCCGGGGAAACTGTTTTTT; CDR3aa: CAWSVPGKLFF
v_gene: TRBV5-5; d_gene: NA; j_gene: TRBJ1-3; abundance: many; CDR3nt: TGTGCCAGCAGTTTGAAAGGGGACCGAGCTGGAAACACCATATATTTT; CDR3aa: CASSLKGDRAGNTIYF
v_gene: TRBV5-6; d_gene: TRBD2; j_gene: TRBJ2-5; abundance: NA; CDR3nt: TGTGCCAGCAGCCTAAGCGGGGCCCGATACCAAGAGACCCAGTACTTC; CDR3aa: CASSLSGARYQETQYF
v_gene: TRBV2; d_gene: NA; j_gene: TRBJ2-3; abundance: NA; CDR3nt: TGTGCCAGCAGCGTCAAGTATTTCACAGATACGCAGTATTTT; CDR3aa: CASSVKYFTDTQYF
v_gene: TRBV7-9; d_gene: TRBD1; j_gene: TRBJ2-3; abundance: NA; CDR3nt: TGTGCCAGCAGCTTAGGGACGACCGGGACAGCAAGCACAGATACGCAGTATTTT; CDR3aa: CASSLGTTGTASTDTQYF
v_gene: TRBV4-1; d_gene: NA; j_gene: TRBJ1-2; abundance: few; CDR3nt: TGCGCCAGCAGCCCAGGCCCGGGACTTTTAGCTAACTATGGCTACACCTTC; CDR3aa: CASSPGPGLLANYGYTF
v_gene: TRBV7-7; d_gene: NA; j_gene: TRBJ2-1; abundance: few; CDR3nt: TGTGCTAGCAGCCCAGGCCCTAGCTCGGATGAGCAGTTCTTC; CDR3aa: CASSPGPSSDEQFF
v_gene: TRBV5-4; d_gene: TRBD2; j_gene: TRBJ2-4; abundance: few; CDR3nt: TGTGCCAGCAGCCGTAGCGGGGGGGCCATAAACATTCAGTACTTC; CDR3aa: CASSRSGGAINIQYF
v_gene: TRBV5-1; d_gene: NA; j_gene: TRBJ2-5; abundance: few; CDR3nt: TGCGCCAGCTCCCAAACAGGCCAAGACGGGGAGACCCAGTACTTC; CDR3aa: CASSQTGQDGETQYF
v_gene: TRBV7-6; d_gene: TRBD1; j_gene: TRBJ2-4; abundance: NA; CDR3nt: TGTGCCAGCAGCTTACCCGGACAGGGCGCGAACATTCAGTACTTC; CDR3aa: CASSLPGQGANIQYF
v_gene: TRBV18; d_gene: NA; j_gene: TRBJ2-1; abundance: few; CDR3nt: TGTGCCAGCTCATCACTATACCGGGAGCAGTTCTTC; CDR3aa: CASSSLYREQFF
v_gene: TRBV10-3; d_gene: TRBD2; j_gene: TRBJ2-5; abundance: few; CDR3nt: TGTGCCAGCTCCGGGACTAGCGGGGAAGAGACCCAGTACTTC; CDR3aa: CASSGTSGEETQYF
v_gene: TRBV10-3; d_gene: NA; j_gene: TRBJ1-2; abundance: few; CDR3nt: TGTGCCATCAGTGATTCTAGCTTTGGAGGGACCCGTGACAACTATGGCTACACCTTC; CDR3aa: CAISDSSFGGTRDNYGYTF
v_gene: TRBV6-1; d_gene: NA; j_gene: TRBJ1-5; abundance: few; CDR3nt: TGTGCCAGCAGTGAAGCAGGACCGAACAATCAGCCCCAGCATTTT; CDR3aa: CASSEAGPNNQPQHF
v_gene: TRBV7-2; d_gene: TRBD2; j_gene: TRBJ2-1; abundance: few; CDR3nt: TGTGCCAGCAGCTTAAGACTAGCGGGGAGCAATGAGCAGTTCTTC; CDR3aa: CASSLRLAGSNEQFF
v_gene: TRBV2; d_gene: TRBD2; j_gene: TRBJ2-5; abundance: once; CDR3nt: TGTGCCAGCAGTGAAATCCTAGCGGGGGGGGAGACCCAGTACTTC; CDR3aa: CASSEILAGGETQYF
v_gene: TRBV28; d_gene: TRBD1; j_gene: TRBJ1-1; abundance: NA; CDR3nt: TGTGCCAGCATTGCAGGGGGCCTCGCTGAAGCTTTCTTT; CDR3aa: CASIAGGLAEAFF
v_gene: TRBV6-6; d_gene: TRBD1; j_gene: TRBJ2-4; abundance: few; CDR3nt: TGTGCCAGCAGCCCCGACAGGGGTCTAGCCAAAAACATTCAGTACTTC; CDR3aa: CASSPDRGLAKNIQYF
v_gene: TRBV7-2; d_gene: NA; j_gene: TRBJ1-4; abundance: few; CDR3nt: TGTGCCAGCAGCTTAGCCAGATATGAAAAACTGTTTTTT; CDR3aa: CASSLARYEKLFF
v_gene: TRBV7-9; d_gene: NA; j_gene: TRBJ2-3; abundance: few; CDR3nt: TGTGCCAGCAGCTTAAAGTGGAGCATAGGGGGCACAGATACGCAGTATTTT; CDR3aa: CASSLKWSIGGTDTQYF
v_gene: TRBV5-1; d_gene: NA; j_gene: TRBJ1-2; abundance: few; CDR3nt: TGCGCCAGCAGCTTGGCTCCCCAGGGGCAAGGCACCTTC; CDR3aa: CASSLAPQGQGTF
v_gene: TRBV4-1; d_gene: NA; j_gene: TRBJ1-4; abundance: NA; CDR3nt: TGCGCCAGCAGCCAAGATATGGGTATTAATGAAAAACTGTTTTTT; CDR3aa: CASSQDMGINEKLFF
v_gene: TRBV5-1; d_gene: NA; j_gene: TRBJ1-2; abundance: NA; CDR3nt: TGCGCCAGCAGCTTCCCTGGGGAGAATGGCTACACCTTC; CDR3aa: CASSFPGENGYTF
v_gene: TRBV19; d_gene: NA; j_gene: TRBJ1-2; abundance: NA; CDR3nt: TGTGCCAGTAGTCTTTCACCGTTCGGTGGCTACACCTTC; CDR3aa: CASSLSPFGGYTF
v_gene: TRBV7-2; d_gene: NA; j_gene: TRBJ2-3; abundance: few; CDR3nt: TGTGCCAGCAGCTTATCCGCTAGGGAACCAACGCAGTATTTT; CDR3aa: CASSLSAREPTQYF